Here is one TCR beta chain with its context. Its antigen is unknown. Looked up from germline, CDR1 is SQVTM and CDR2 is ANQGSEA. CDR3 length: 13 residues. Trimming shortened V by 6 bases and J by 9 bases, and 18 bases separated the two germline ends. This sample is part of a study of beta chain features in type 1 diabetes. The sequenced template was cDNA made from the entire isolated RNA. Measured with immunoSEQ multiplex PCR; TCRdb has only the in-frame clones, and not every one. The sample carries about 170,000 clones, 6% to 9% recorded once. General study results and limits: All four CD4+ subsets from Type 1 diabetes patients carried moderately but significantly shorter TCRB CDR3s.

The chain uses TRBV29-1 and TRBJ2-1; tentative D call: TRBD2 (6 bases). The TCR sequence derives from a man aged 18 to 35 with type 1 diabetes. The sequenced sample consisted of central memory CD4+ T cells from blood. Here the CDR3 DNA reads TGCAGCGTCGGGGGACTCGCCGGGCCTGAGCAGTTCTTC. This sequence encodes CSVGGLAGPEQFF.